Presented here are 18 T cell receptor beta chains from one specimen sequenced in a study of T cells in Graves' hyperthyroidism and ophthalmopathy. TCR beta CDR3 regions were amplified from RNA transcripts. The HTBI primer set was used in a first-round RT-PCR of the TCR CDR3. Via MiXCR, TCRdb re-called the multiplex PCR reads, giving one row per CDR3 protein. The sample includes roughly 250,000 distinct CDR3 sequences, about 14% seen only once; the top ten take roughly 14%. Sequences were obtained from blood. Receptors were obtained from a woman aged 35 to 49 with Graves' hyperthyroidism that later progressed to Graves' ophthalmopathy.

This clonotype came up many times. This chain links TRBV18 with TRBJ1-1; 9 bases agree with TRBD1. The CDR3 is 14 amino acids. V dropped 5 bases and J dropped 4; count of bases not matched to a gene: 5. Germline loops: CDR1 KGHSH, CDR2 LQKENI. The CDR3 reads CASSRGQGGTEAFF. CDR3 DNA: TGTGCCAGCTCAAGGGGACAGGGAGGCACTGAAGCTTTCTTT.

This clonotype was observed at least ten times. The chain couples TRBV28 to TRBJ1-1; D is possibly TRBD1 (6 bases). This CDR3 spans 17 amino acids. V was trimmed by 5 bases and J by 0 bases, leaving 19 bases between them. Germline loops: CDR1 MDHEN, CDR2 SYDVKM. The CDR3 spells CASSLSGRHRVNTEAFF. In nucleotides, the CDR3 is TGTGCCAGCAGTCTTTCTGGGCGTCACAGGGTGAACACTGAAGCTTTCTTT.

Ten or more counts support this clonotype. This chain links TRBV18 with TRBJ1-1; 8 bases are shared with TRBD1. The J segment lost 4 bases and the V segment lost 2 bases, leaving 9 bases of the junction unmatched. From germline, CDR1 is KGHSH and CDR2 LQKENI. The CDR3 totals 16 residues. CDR3 nucleotides: TGTGCCAGCTCACCAAGAGAGGCAGGGGGCATCACTGAAGCTTTCTTT. Its translation: CASSPREAGGITEAFF. The whole variable domain, remainder taken from reference TRBV18 and TRBJ1-1, is NAGVMQNPRHLVRRRGQEARLRCSPMKGHSHVYWYRQLPEEGLKFMVYLQKENIIDESGMPKERFSAEFPKEGPSILRIQQVVRGDSAAYFCASSPREAGGITEAFFGQGTRLTVV.

CDR3 nucleotide sequence: TGTGCCAGCAATGGGCTCGGGACTAGCGGGAGTAGAGATACGCAGTATTTT. This sequence encodes CASNGLGTSGSRDTQYF. The chain recombines TRBV11-1 with TRBJ2-3; 14 bases are a match to TRBD2. The V and J ends lost 7 bases and 5 bases, in that order; junction bases with no gene match: 11. This CDR3 region has 17 residues. Germline V gene lookup returns CDR1 SGHAT and CDR2 FQDESV (reference sequence).

The chain links TRBV20-1 to TRBJ1-5, with D tentatively TRBD1 (5 bases). Trimming pared 3 bases from V and 4 bases from J, leaving 7 bases between. The CDR3 extends over 12 amino acids. Germline V lookup: CDR1 DFQATT, CDR2 SNEGSKA (reference sequence). Here the CDR3 DNA reads TGCAGTGCTAGTTCAGGGAATCAGCCCCAGCATTTT. Encoded protein: CSASSGNQPQHF.

This clonotype has at least ten counts. The chain is built from TRBV18 and TRBJ2-7; D is possibly TRBD1 (6 bases). The CDR3 extends over 14 amino acids. Germline V gives CDR1 KGHSH, CDR2 LQKENI. Trimming removed 2 bases at V and 7 bases at J, with 15 bases between. The CDR3 region is CASSPGTRTGEQYF. CDR3 bases: TGTGCCAGCTCACCAGGGACAAGAACAGGGGAGCAGTACTTC.

This clonotype occurred many times. The genes are TRBV2 and TRBJ1-6; 9 positions agree with TRBD1. The CDR3 runs to 15 residues. V shed 11 bases, J shed 7 bases, and the junction held 12 bases outside the gene matches. Germline CDR1 SNHLY, CDR2 FYNNEI. CDR3 nucleotide sequence: TGTGCCGGCCACCTGGTCGGGACAGGGAATTCACCCCTCCACTTT. It specifies CAGHLVGTGNSPLHF.

This rearrangement joins TRBV7-8 to TRBJ2-3; either TRBD1 or TRBD2 may fit D (5 bases each). The germline V gene has CDR1 SGHVS and CDR2 FQNEAQ. CDR3 length: 14 amino acids. Trimming shortened V by 6 bases and J by 2 bases, and 12 bases separated the two germline ends. The chain's CDR3 is CASRGELLTDTQYF. Written as DNA, the CDR3 is TGTGCCAGCAGGGGGGAGCTACTCACAGATACGCAGTATTTT.

At least ten counts were recorded for this clonotype. This chain uses TRBV7-9 with TRBJ2-3; 7 bases match TRBD2. V was pared by 3 bases and J by 4 bases, with 4 bases of the junction left unmatched. CDR1 is SEHNR, CDR2 FQNEAQ, per germline (reference sequence). The CDR3 extends over 14 amino acids. CDR3 in amino acids: CASSLAGVSDTQYF. Written as DNA, the CDR3 is TGTGCCAGCAGCTTGGCGGGGGTTTCAGATACGCAGTATTTT.

This clonotype was counted at least ten times. For the CDR3, the DNA is TGCGCCAGCAGCTTGGGGGACGGGATAAACACTGAAGCTTTCTTT. Translating gives CASSLGDGINTEAFF. This sequence joins TRBV5-1 and TRBJ1-1, with TRBD1 as a possible D gene (5 bases). The CDR3 is made up of 15 amino acids. Trimming stripped 0 bases from V and 2 bases from J, with 11 bases between. The germline gives CDR1 SGHRS, CDR2 YFSETQ.

This clonotype has ten or more counts. The genes are TRBV5-1 and TRBJ2-1; TRBD1 matches at 9 bases. Germline CDR1 reads SGHRS; CDR2 reads YFSETQ. Trimming took 3 bases from V and 8 from J; bases not matched to a gene: 6. This CDR3 is built from 14 residues. The CDR3 protein is CASSSGQGEDEQFF. The CDR3 DNA sequence: TGCGCCAGCAGCTCGGGACAGGGTGAGGATGAGCAGTTCTTC. Filled out from reference TRBV5-1 and TRBJ2-1, the complete variable domain reads KAGVTQTPRYLIKTRGQQVTLSCSPISGHRSVSWYQQTPGQGLQFLFEYFSETQRNKGNFPGRFSGRQFSNSRSEMNVSTLELGDSALYLCASSSGQGEDEQFFGPGTRLTVL.

In its sample, this clonotype was seen many times. This chain links TRBV11-1 with TRBJ2-7; D is uncertain. Trimming took off 4 bases at V and 4 bases at J, with 14 bases between the two ends. CDR1 is SGHAT, CDR2 FQDESV, per germline (reference sequence). The CDR3 is 14 residues long. The CDR3: CASSSLSSQYEQYF. In nucleotides, the CDR3 is TGTGCCAGCAGCTCCCTCTCGAGTCAATACGAGCAGTACTTC.

Ten or more counts support this clonotype. CDR3 in DNA: TGTGCCAGCAGTTTAGTTGCCAGGGGGCCCTACAATGAGCAGTTCTTC. Translating gives CASSLVARGPYNEQFF. The chain recombines TRBV12-3 or TRBV12-4 with TRBJ2-1; 8 bases match TRBD1. The length of the CDR3 is 16 residues. V was pared by 1 base and J by 2 bases, with 4 bases of the junction left unmatched.

This clonotype is a singleton in its sample. V gene TRBV6-9 combines with J gene TRBJ2-2, with TRBD1 identical over 9 bases. V shed 3 bases, J shed 5 bases, and the junction held 7 bases outside the gene matches. Germline lookup yields CDR1 MNHGY and CDR2 SVAAGI. CDR3 size: 16 residues. CDR3 bases: TGTGCCAGCAGTTACGAGGACAGGGGCGTAACCGGGGAGCTGTTTTTT. Translation: CASSYEDRGVTGELFF.

This clonotype was found many times. The rearrangement links TRBV6-1 to TRBJ2-5, with D possibly called TRBD1 or TRBD2 (5 bases each). CDR3 length: 15 amino acids. V lost 5 bases and J 5 bases, leaving 18 bases between the germline ends. Germline loops: CDR1 MNHNS, CDR2 SASEGT. CDR3: CASSPPDIRGETQYF. CDR3 DNA sequence: TGTGCCAGCAGTCCACCGGACATCCGAGGGGAGACCCAGTACTTC.

This clonotype appeared a few times. The J gene is TRBJ1-2, the V gene TRBV30; TRBD1 aligns across 9 bases. Per the germline V gene, CDR1 is GTSNPN and CDR2 is SVGIG (reference sequence). This CDR3 comprises 15 residues. J was trimmed by 6 bases and V by 5 bases; bases with no gene match: 13. This chain's CDR3 is CAWARTGVSWDGYTF. CDR3 sequence (DNA): TGTGCCTGGGCAAGGACAGGGGTCTCTTGGGATGGCTACACCTTC.

This clonotype was counted ten times or more. This rearrangement joins TRBV4-1 to TRBJ1-1; TRBD1 might be the D (5 bases). The CDR3 loop spans 14 amino acids. CDR1 and CDR2 (germline): MGHRA, YSYEKL. The V end lost 2 bases, the J end lost 1 base, and 8 bases lay between the germline ends. The CDR3 DNA follows: TGCGCCAGCAGCCAAACTACAGGGAACACTGAAGCTTTCTTT. Amino acid sequence: CASSQTTGNTEAFF.

This clonotype has more than one count but fewer than ten. The chain couples TRBV15 to TRBJ2-2, with no clear D. CDR3 size: 14 residues. V lost 2 bases to trimming and J lost 8 bases, with 12 bases between them. Germline V CDR1 and CDR2: LNHNV, YYDKDF (reference sequence). CDR3 in DNA: TGTGCCACCAGCAGAAACGAAGAGGCGGGGGAGCTGTTTTTT. Translating it yields CATSRNEEAGELFF.